This T cell receptor beta chain appears in the sequencing data of a study of T cells after yellow fever vaccination. TCRdb called the 5' RACE reads again in MiXCR, with one record for every CDR3 protein. The table has approximately 300,000 distinct CDR3 sequences, roughly a tenth seen once; the top ten hold less than 3.5%. Trimming removed 0 bases from V and 11 bases from J, with 20 bases in between. The CDR3 runs 16 residues. Germline CDR1 and CDR2: GTSNPN and SVGIG (reference sequence). The sequenced sample was CD4+ T cells sorted from PBMCs, obtained 45 days after the yellow fever booster vaccination. This sequence originates from a man aged 18 to 29 who received the YFV17D yellow fever vaccine. This rearrangement joins TRBV30 to TRBJ2-6; D is possibly TRBD1 (6 bases). This CDR3 is CAWSVGALRDTDVLTF. The CDR3 nucleotides are TGTGCCTGGAGTGTCGGGGCCCTGAGGGACACCGACGTCCTGACTTTC. The entire variable domain, with the rest obtained from reference TRBV30 and TRBJ2-6, is as follows: SQTIHQWPATLVQPVGSPLSLECTVEGTSNPNLYWYRQAAGRGLQLLFYSVGIGQISSEVPQNLSASRPQDRQFILSSKKLLLSDSGFYLCAWSVGALRDTDVLTFGAGSRLTVL.